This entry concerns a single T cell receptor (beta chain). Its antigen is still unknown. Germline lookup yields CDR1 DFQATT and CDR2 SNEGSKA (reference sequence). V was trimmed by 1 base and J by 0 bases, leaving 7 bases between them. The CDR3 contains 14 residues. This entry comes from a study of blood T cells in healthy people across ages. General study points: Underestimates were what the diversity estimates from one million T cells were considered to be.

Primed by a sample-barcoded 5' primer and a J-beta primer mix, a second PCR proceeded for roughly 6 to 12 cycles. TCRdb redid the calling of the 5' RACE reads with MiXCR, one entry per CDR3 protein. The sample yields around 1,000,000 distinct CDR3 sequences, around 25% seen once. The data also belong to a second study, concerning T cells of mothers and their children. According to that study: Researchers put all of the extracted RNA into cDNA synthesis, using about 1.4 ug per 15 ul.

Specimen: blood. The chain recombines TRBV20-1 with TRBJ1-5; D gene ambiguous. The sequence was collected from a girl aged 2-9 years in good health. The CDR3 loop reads CSARAQNSNQPQHF. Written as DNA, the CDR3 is TGCAGTGCTAGAGCCCAGAATAGCAATCAGCCCCAGCATTTT.